This entry is about one T cell receptor beta chain. This clonotype came up many times. No cognate antigen has been identified for it. The sample holds no much larger clone one base away, and base qualities are not on file. cDNA was synthesized by template-switch 5'RACE using a primer with a 10-nucleotide random unique molecular identifier that tagged each TCR transcript. Over 160 million TCR-beta sequences, covering 15-18 subjects, were produced in each sequencing run. The RNeasy kit was used for extraction of total RNA. The KAPA Real-time Library Amplification kit was used to amplify TCR-beta VDJ regions with primers targeting the TCR constant region and the 5'RACE anchor. A first PCR added sample indexes and Illumina adaptors, after which a second PCR increased the library yield. The roughly 650 bp TCR product was size-selected on a 2% E-gel SizeSelection system after Ampure bead purification. Before pooling, library quality was checked on a Bioanalyzer, concentration was measured with Qubit, and libraries were quantified with the Kapa Library Quantification kit. Paired-end 2 x 150 bp sequencing of the libraries was performed on an Illumina HiSeq 2500. To increase sequence diversity, about 25-30% phiX was spiked into each library pool. For the original study's pipeline: Quality-filtered reads were processed with the UMI-based MiGEC pipeline, which removed over 85% of raw TCR sequences during error correction. VDJ genes were aligned to IMGT germline references, and each clonotype was defined by a unique CDR3 amino acid sequence together with V-J genes. Clonal expansion, Shannon diversity and CDR3 relatedness (CalcPairwiseDistances, ClusterSamples) were evaluated with VDJtools, and phylogenetic trees were built with CLCbio workbench. Clones with at least 8 unique UMIs were defined as expanded, with this threshold being based on coefficient-of-variation modelling across technical triplicates. TCRdb itself trimmed the public reads at Q25 with fastp, ran MiXCR and retained productive beta chains. All rows with the same CDR3 protein become a single entry with the most common DNA and genes. Clone size and V and J calls follow TCRdb, not the original study. A total of approximately 60,000 distinct CDR3 sequences appear in this sample, 3.5% to 4.5% of them only once. Jointly, the top ten make up about 2.6% of the sample.

These data come from a study of neurological immune-mediated disorders (dated by TCRdb to the late 2010s). At the level of the whole study: Of the approximately 34 multiple sclerosis patients, about 31 had relapsing-remitting MS and 3 had secondary progressive MS. The study compared peripheral blood TCR-beta repertoires of HTLV-I-associated myelopathy (HAM/TSP) patients, multiple sclerosis patients and healthy controls using UMI-based sequencing. The 95 to 120 TCR-beta libraries covered PBMC samples along with longitudinal samples, technical triplicates, and paired sorted CD4+ and CD8+ T-cell subsets. The cohort was made up of 68 subjects, consisting of around 15 HAM/TSP patients, 35 or so multiple sclerosis patients and some 20 healthy controls. Results and caveats for the whole study, not just this receptor: The MS cluster was not associated with any clinical or MRI features, and the authors stated that larger cohorts are needed. Across subjects, expanded clones never shared an identical CDR3 amino acid sequence, which suggests that the TCR-beta repertoires in every group were private. Phylogenetic analysis grouped repertoires from 18 of 34 MS patients into a cluster of related CDR3 sequences, suggesting a possible repertoire-level signature. TCR clonal expansion was highest in HAM/TSP patients and lowest in MS patients, with MS patients falling below even healthy controls.

For unsorted PBMC libraries, 2 million PBMCs were used after storage in RNAlater at -80 degrees C until RNA extraction. Multiple sclerosis patients were enrolled in a US clinical protocol under which disease progression was evaluated by magnetic resonance imaging. Peripheral blood underwent Ficoll-Hypaque density gradient centrifugation to isolate PBMCs, which were then cryopreserved in liquid nitrogen. The germline V gene sets CDR1 to MDHEN and CDR2 to SYDVKM. Its CDR3 holds 14 amino acids, cysteine through phenylalanine. CDR3 DNA is the only sequence kept; it has 42 bases, read in frame from the first base. V is cut by 5 bases and J by 0 bases, and the space between the germline ends is 9 bases.

This TCR was sampled from a man aged 50-59 years with multiple sclerosis. The sample comprised PBMCs. This receptor chain uses TRBV28 and TRBJ2-3; the D gene cannot be resolved reliably. The CDR3 protein: CASSPSPSTDTQYF. The nucleotide sequence is given as TGTGCCAGCAGTCCCAGCCCCAGCACAGATACGCAGTATTTT.